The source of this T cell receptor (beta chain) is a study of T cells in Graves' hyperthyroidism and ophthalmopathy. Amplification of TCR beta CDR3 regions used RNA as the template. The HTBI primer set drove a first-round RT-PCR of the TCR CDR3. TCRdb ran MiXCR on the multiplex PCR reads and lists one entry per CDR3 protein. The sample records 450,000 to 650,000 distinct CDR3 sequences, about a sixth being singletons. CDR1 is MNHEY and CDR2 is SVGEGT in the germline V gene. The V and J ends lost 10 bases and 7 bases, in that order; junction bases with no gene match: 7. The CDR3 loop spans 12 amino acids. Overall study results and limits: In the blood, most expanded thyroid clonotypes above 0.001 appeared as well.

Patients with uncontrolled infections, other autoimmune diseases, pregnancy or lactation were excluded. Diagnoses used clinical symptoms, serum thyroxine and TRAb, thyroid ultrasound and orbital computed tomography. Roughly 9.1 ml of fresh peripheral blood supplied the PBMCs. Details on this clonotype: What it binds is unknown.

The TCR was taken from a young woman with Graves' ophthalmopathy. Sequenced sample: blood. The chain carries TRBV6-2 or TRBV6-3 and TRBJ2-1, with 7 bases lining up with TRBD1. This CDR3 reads CANGPQGNEQFF. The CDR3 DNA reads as TGTGCCAACGGACCACAGGGGAATGAGCAGTTCTTC.